Following are 8 T cell receptor beta chains from one sample sequenced in a study of CD8+ T cells in alopecia areata. In each case, RNA was isolated and then reverse transcribed into cDNA as the sequencing template. Clones were sequenced by immunoSEQ multiplex PCR, and TCRdb holds only the in-frame ones, with some missing. Here the sample spans 98,000 or so clones, under 65% being singletons. The sample consisted of NKG2D-low CD8+ T cells sorted from blood. All receptors derive from a human donor with alopecia areata.

The rearrangement links TRBV5-5 to TRBJ2-5; D is uncertain. CDR1 and CDR2 from the germline V gene are SGHKS and YYEKEE (reference sequence). Trimming removed 4 bases at V and 2 bases at J, with 3 bases between. There are 11 residues in the CDR3. The CDR3 is CASSIQETQYF. CDR3 coding DNA: TGTGCCAGCAGCATTCAAGAGACCCAGTACTTC.

This clone was seen only a few times. The J gene is TRBJ1-1, the V gene TRBV28; no reliable D call. Germline-derived CDR1 and CDR2 are MDHEN and SYDVKM. Trimming stripped 2 bases from V and 0 bases from J, with 7 bases between. The CDR3 extends over 14 amino acids. The CDR3: CASSLSQVNTEAFF. CDR3 coding DNA: TGTGCCAGCAGTTTAAGTCAGGTGAACACTGAAGCTTTCTTT.

This chain uses TRBV6-5 with TRBJ1-1; D gene uncertain. V was shortened by 7 bases and J by 4 bases, with 13 bases between the two germline ends. Germline V gives CDR1 MNHEY, CDR2 SVGAGI. The CDR3 is made up of 13 amino acids. In DNA form, the CDR3 reads TGTGCCAGCACCTTTGGGCCGTTCACTGAAGCTTTCTTT. It translates to CASTFGPFTEAFF.

This CDR3 reads CASSGTSASTDTQYF. The CDR3 coding sequence is TGCGCCAGCAGCGGGACTAGCGCCAGCACAGATACGCAGTATTTT. V and J are TRBV5-1 and TRBJ2-3, with 10 bases that match TRBD2. The CDR3 extends over 15 amino acids. Germline trimming cut 4 bases from V and 0 bases from J; bases unmatched to any gene: 2. CDR1 is SGHRS, CDR2 YFSETQ, per germline.

The J gene is TRBJ2-7, the V gene TRBV5-6; TRBD1 matches 10 bases. The germline gives CDR1 SGHDT, CDR2 YYEEEE. The CDR3 length is 16 residues. With 3 bases clipped from V and 2 bases from J, the junction kept 8 bases outside the gene matches. The CDR3 region is CASSSLTGGETYEQYF. In DNA, the CDR3 is TGTGCCAGCAGCTCCCTGACAGGGGGCGAGACCTACGAGCAGTACTTC. The whole variable domain, filled in from reference TRBV5-6 and TRBJ2-7, reads DAGVTQSPTHLIKTRGQQVTLRCSPKSGHDTVSWYQQALGQGPQFIFQYYEEEERQRGNFPDRFSGHQFPNYSSELNVNALLLGDSALYLCASSSLTGGETYEQYFGPGTRLTVT.

The J gene is TRBJ2-5, the V gene TRBV7-3; 8 bases map to TRBD2. Germline trimming cut 2 bases from V and 4 bases from J; bases unmatched to any gene: 6. This CDR3 is 15 amino acids long. Germline assignment: CDR1 SGHTA and CDR2 FQGTGA. The CDR3 DNA reads TGTGCCAGCAGCTTAGGAGCGGGAGTAGGAGAGACCCAGTACTTC. This translates into CASSLGAGVGETQYF.

V usage is TRBV6-5 and J usage is TRBJ1-2, with TRBD1 as a possible D gene (5 bases). The CDR3 contains 14 residues. Per the germline V gene, CDR1 is MNHEY and CDR2 is SVGAGI. Trimming took 2 bases from V and 6 from J, leaving 13 bases between them. The chain's CDR3 is CASSYGLGGDGYTF. CDR3 DNA sequence: TGTGCCAGCAGTTACGGGCTCGGAGGGGATGGCTACACCTTC.

CDR3 nucleotide sequence: TGTGCCAGCAGCCAATTACTAGATGGCGGCGGGGATACGCAGTATTTT. Translation gives CASSQLLDGGGDTQYF. The chain has TRBV4-2 and TRBJ2-3, with a possible D match to TRBD2 (5 bases). Looked up from germline, CDR1 is LGHNA and CDR2 is YNFKEQ. The CDR3 is 16 residues long. Trimming left V 2 bases short and J 6 bases short, with 18 bases between.